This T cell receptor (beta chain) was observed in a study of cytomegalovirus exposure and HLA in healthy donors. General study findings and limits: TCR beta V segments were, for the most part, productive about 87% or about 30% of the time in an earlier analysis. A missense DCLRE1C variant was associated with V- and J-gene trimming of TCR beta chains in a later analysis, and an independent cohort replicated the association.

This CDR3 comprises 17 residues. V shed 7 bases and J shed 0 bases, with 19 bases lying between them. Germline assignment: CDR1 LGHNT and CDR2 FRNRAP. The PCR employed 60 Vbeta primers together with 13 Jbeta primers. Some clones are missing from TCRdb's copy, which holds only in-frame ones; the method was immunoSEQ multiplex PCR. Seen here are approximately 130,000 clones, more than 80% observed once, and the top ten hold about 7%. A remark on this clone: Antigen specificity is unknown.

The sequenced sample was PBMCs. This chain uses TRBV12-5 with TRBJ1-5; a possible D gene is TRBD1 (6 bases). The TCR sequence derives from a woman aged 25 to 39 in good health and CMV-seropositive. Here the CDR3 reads CASDPPRGTDSNQPQHF. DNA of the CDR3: TGTGCTAGTGACCCCCCCAGGGGAACCGATAGCAATCAGCCCCAGCATTTT.